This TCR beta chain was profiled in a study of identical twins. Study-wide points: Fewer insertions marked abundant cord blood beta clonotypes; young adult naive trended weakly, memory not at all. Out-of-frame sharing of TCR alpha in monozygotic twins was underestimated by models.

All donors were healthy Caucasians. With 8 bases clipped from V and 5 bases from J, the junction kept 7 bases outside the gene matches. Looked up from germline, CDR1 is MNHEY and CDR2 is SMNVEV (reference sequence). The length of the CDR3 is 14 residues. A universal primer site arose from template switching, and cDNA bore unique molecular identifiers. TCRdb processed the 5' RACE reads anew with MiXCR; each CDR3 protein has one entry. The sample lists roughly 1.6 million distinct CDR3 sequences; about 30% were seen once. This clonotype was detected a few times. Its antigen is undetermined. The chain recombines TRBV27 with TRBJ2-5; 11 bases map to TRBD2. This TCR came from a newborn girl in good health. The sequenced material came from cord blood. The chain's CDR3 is CASGISGRGETQYF. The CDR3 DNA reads TGTGCCAGCGGAATTAGCGGGAGGGGGGAGACCCAGTACTTC.